What follows is one T cell receptor beta chain and its context. V dropped 4 bases and J dropped 10; count of bases not matched to a gene: 9. The CDR3 covers 15 residues. Germline V lookup: CDR1 LGHNA, CDR2 YNFKEQ. Study processing details: By means of reference gene primer amplification, nucleated cell counts were estimated. Profiling relied on immunoSEQ multiplex PCR, and the TCRdb table lists in-frame clones only, not all of them. The V and J calls and clone size were taken over from that table, and D and trimming were inferred from the DNA. The sample carries 150,000 or so clones, over 60% recorded once. The sample is drawn from a study of blood T cell repertoires in COVID-19. About the study: COVID-19 samples, acute and convalescent, were from the United States, Italy and Spain.

The sample was peripheral blood. The origin of this receptor is an elderly woman with active or convalescent COVID-19. The chain employs TRBV4-2 and TRBJ1-6, with 8 positions matching TRBD1. The CDR3 nucleotides read TGTGCCAGCAGCCTCTCGGACAGGGACGAGTCACCCCTCCACTTT. It specifies CASSLSDRDESPLHF.